This T cell receptor (beta chain) was obtained from a study of glioma-infiltrating T cells after dendritic cell vaccination. A note on this clone: No antigen is known for it.

Germline CDR1 LNHDA, CDR2 SQIVND (reference sequence). V lost 6 bases to trimming and J lost 0 bases; unmatched junction nucleotides: 11. The CDR3 covers 17 residues. General study points: Complete blood and tumor specimen sets were limited to few patients.

The PCR used 60 V beta and 13 J beta primers. The table came from immunoSEQ multiplex PCR; TCRdb's copy has only in-frame clones and leaves some out. Counted here are more than 75,000 clones, 80% to 85% occurring once; the ten biggest clones make up roughly 6.8%. Indicated time point: after dendritic cell vaccination, including at tumor progression/relapse. Patients had residual fresh-frozen tumor tissue and more than two years of survival data. The rearrangement links TRBV19 to TRBJ2-5; 9 positions match TRBD2. The material sequenced was blood, taken after dendritic cell vaccination. The sequence was obtained from a human donor with glioblastoma. CDR3 amino acids: CASSPAGASGDQETQYF. In DNA form, the CDR3 reads TGTGCCAGTAGCCCAGCGGGGGCTAGCGGGGACCAAGAGACCCAGTACTTC.